This T cell receptor (beta chain) stems from a study of T cells in Graves' hyperthyroidism and ophthalmopathy. Looking at the study overall: Peripheral blood was secured at the point of initial diagnosis, before any treatment.

Trimming stripped 1 base from V and 4 bases from J, with 2 bases between. CDR1 is SNHLY and CDR2 is FYNNEI in the germline V gene. The CDR3 is made up of 11 amino acids. A lack of ophthalmopathy progression within 18 months defined stable Graves' hyperthyroidism. Researchers amplified the TCR beta CDR3 regions from RNA transcripts. First-round RT-PCR of the TCR CDR3 relied on the HTBI primer set. TCRdb redid the calling of the multiplex PCR reads with MiXCR, one entry per CDR3 protein. The data show 200,000 or so distinct CDR3 sequences, roughly a sixth seen once. This clonotype was detected ten times or more. Its antigen is not identified. Study-wide results and limits: In simple terms, a model built on 13 V-J features told ophthalmopathy apart from stable hyperthyroidism. Most clonotypes expanded in the thyroid (above 0.001) were also present in blood.

The TCR originated in a woman in her 50s with Graves' hyperthyroidism. The sequenced sample consisted of blood. V gene TRBV2 combines with J gene TRBJ2-7; D is unresolved. The chain's CDR3 is CASSEVYEQYF. DNA for the CDR3: TGTGCCAGCAGTGAAGTGTACGAGCAGTACTTC.